The 5 T cell receptor beta chains reported below all come from one sample, sequenced in a study of Graves' ophthalmopathy and Graves' hyperthyroidism. The study amplified TCR beta CDR3 regions using RNA transcripts. Amplification began with first-round RT-PCR using HTBI primers, then second-round multiplex PCR was performed. TCRdb itself ran the multiplex PCR reads through MiXCR, one entry per CDR3 protein. This table has over 45,000 distinct CDR3 sequences, over 45% appearing once. Material for sequencing was peripheral blood. These TCRs come from an adult man with Graves' ophthalmopathy.

The gene calls are TRBV29-1 and TRBJ1-2; 11 bases match TRBD1. The J segment lost 4 bases and the V segment lost 5 bases, leaving 6 bases of the junction unmatched. The CDR3 sequence is 14 residues long. Germline-derived CDR1 and CDR2 are SQVTM and ANQGSEA. DNA for the CDR3: TGCAGCGTTAAGTGGGGACAGGGGGGCTATGGCTACACCTTC. Translated: CSVKWGQGGYGYTF.

This rearrangement joins TRBV6-1 to TRBJ2-1; 16 bases map to TRBD2. Germline CDR1 reads MNHNS; CDR2 reads SASEGT. V shed 4 bases and J 2 bases; nucleotides not matched to a gene: 5. This CDR3 has 18 amino acids. The CDR3 DNA is TGTGCCAGCAGTGCCGGGACTAGCGGGGGGGCCCCCTACAATGAGCAGTTCTTC. Its translation is CASSAGTSGGAPYNEQFF.

The chain links TRBV14 to TRBJ1-1, with unresolved D. The CDR3 runs to 15 residues. Germline values: CDR1 SGHDN, CDR2 FVKESK. V lost 1 base to trimming and J lost 2 bases, with 11 bases between them. Here the CDR3 DNA reads TGTGCCAGCAGCCAAGGTGCCACCCAAAACACTGAAGCTTTCTTT. This codes for CASSQGATQNTEAFF. Together with reference TRBV14 and TRBJ1-1, the CDR3 gives the full variable domain: EAGVTQFPSHSVIEKGQTVTLRCDPISGHDNLYWYRRVMGKEIKFLLHFVKESKQDESGMPNNRFLAERTGGTYSTLKVQPAELEDSGVYFCASSQGATQNTEAFFGQGTRLTVV.

The chain couples TRBV7-6 to TRBJ2-7, with 9 positions matching TRBD1. The junction had 10 bases not matched to a gene; V was cut back by 4 bases and J by 6 bases. Germline V gene lookup returns CDR1 SGHVS and CDR2 FNYEAQ. The length of the CDR3 is 15 residues. CDR3 residues: CASSSTGTGWVEQYF. CDR3 in DNA: TGTGCCAGCAGCTCTACGGGGACAGGGTGGGTCGAGCAGTACTTC. Looking up the rest from reference TRBV7-6 and TRBJ2-7 gives the full variable domain: GAGVSQSPRYKVTKRGQDVALRCDPISGHVSLYWYRQALGQGPEFLTYFNYEAQQDKSGLPNDRFSAERPEGSISTLTIQRTEQRDSAMYRCASSSTGTGWVEQYFGPGTRLTVT.

This clonotype was seen a handful of times. The chain employs TRBV2 and TRBJ1-5; D uncertain. The V end was cut by 1 base, the J end by 3 bases, with 7 bases between. The CDR3 is 14 amino acids. The germline V gene has CDR1 SNHLY and CDR2 FYNNEI. CDR3 bases: TGTGCCAGCAGTGAAGACAGATACAATCAGCCCCAGCATTTT. Residues: CASSEDRYNQPQHF.